One and the same sample provided the 15 T cell receptor beta chains below, sequenced in a study of blood T cells in healthy people across ages. It was with a sample-barcoded 5' primer and a J-beta primer mix that a second PCR of about 7 to 12 cycles was run. One entry per CDR3 protein, called by TCRdb with MiXCR from the 5' RACE reads. The sample has over a million distinct CDR3 sequences, less than 45% seen once. The sample was blood. These TCRs come from a woman under 30 in good health.

The rearrangement links TRBV5-1 to TRBJ2-1, with D perhaps TRBD1 (5 bases). Trimming took 0 bases from V and 2 from J, leaving 9 bases between them. The length of the CDR3 is 15 residues. Germline V gives CDR1 SGHRS, CDR2 YFSETQ. The CDR3, as DNA: TGCGCCAGCAGCTTGGAAGGGGTCCCCTACAATGAGCAGTTCTTC. It codes for CASSLEGVPYNEQFF.

This clonotype was seen only a few times. The chain links TRBV7-2 to TRBJ1-2, with no clear D. Germline-derived CDR1 and CDR2 are SGHTA and FQGNSA. This CDR3 comprises 13 residues. Trimming took off 1 base at V and 7 bases at J, with 10 bases between the two ends. CDR3 sequence (DNA): TGTGCCAGCAGCTTAGGTGGGAGAGGTGGCTACACCTTC. It translates to CASSLGGRGGYTF.

There are many counts of this clonotype. The rearrangement links TRBV7-2 to TRBJ1-1; D is ambiguous. There are 13 residues in the CDR3. V shed 0 bases and J shed 1 base, with 3 bases lying between them. CDR1 is SGHTA and CDR2 is FQGNSA in the germline V gene. This CDR3 is CASSLAPNTEAFF. CDR3 coding DNA: TGTGCCAGCAGCTTAGCCCCGAACACTGAAGCTTTCTTT.

CDR3 DNA: TGCGCCAGCAGCCAAGATCGCTACAGGGTGGTGGGCTACACCTTC. It yields the protein CASSQDRYRVVGYTF. J is TRBJ1-2 and V is TRBV4-3, with D maybe TRBD1 (6 bases). CDR3 length: 15 residues. V lost 0 bases and J 8 bases, leaving 16 bases between the germline ends. Germline lookup yields CDR1 LGHNA and CDR2 YSLEER.

This clonotype appeared a few times. V and J are TRBV5-1 and TRBJ1-1; D uncertain. This CDR3 has 14 amino acids. V was trimmed by 6 bases and J by 2 bases, leaving 14 bases between them. Per the germline V gene, CDR1 is SGHRS and CDR2 is YFSETQ. The CDR3 region is CASNPLSPNTEAFF. The DNA for the CDR3 is TGCGCCAGCAACCCCTTATCCCCCAACACTGAAGCTTTCTTT.

This chain joins TRBV7-2 and TRBJ2-7; D is perhaps TRBD2 (6 bases). The CDR3 loop spans 15 amino acids. The V gene lost 5 bases and the J gene lost 2 bases, with 16 bases spanning the gap. The germline gives CDR1 SGHTA, CDR2 FQGNSA. The CDR3 sequence: CASSTRGTRTYEQYF. CDR3 DNA sequence: TGTGCCAGCAGCACCCGCGGGACGAGAACCTACGAGCAGTACTTC.

Of note for this clonotype: One junction end disagrees with the germline gene, perhaps due to a read error. The V call is TRBV7-9, the J call TRBJ2-7; 10 bases are shared with TRBD1. This CDR3 is built from 17 residues. Germline values: CDR1 SEHNR, CDR2 FQNEAQ (reference sequence). CDR3 coding DNA: TGTGCCGGCAGCTCAAGATTGGGGACAGGGGATTCCTACGAGCAGTACTTC. It codes for CAGSSRLGTGDSYEQYF.

This clonotype was recorded a few times. V is TRBV6-1 and J is TRBJ2-5, with D perhaps matching TRBD1 or TRBD2 (5 bases each). The ends were cut back, 5 bases at V and 2 bases at J, with 15 bases in the middle. CDR1 and CDR2 (germline): MNHNS, SASEGT. There are 15 residues in the CDR3. CDR3 amino acids: CASSLSKGEQETQYF. CDR3 coding DNA: TGTGCCAGCAGTTTGTCCAAAGGGGAGCAAGAGACCCAGTACTTC.

The rearrangement joins TRBV7-2 to TRBJ2-1; no clear D gene. The CDR3 totals 15 residues. Germline V gene sequence: CDR1 SGHTA, CDR2 FQGNSA. V was clipped by 5 bases and J by 6 bases, with 17 bases between them. CDR3: CASSPRPFSSNEQFF. As DNA, the CDR3 is TGTGCCAGCAGCCCGAGACCCTTCTCGAGCAATGAGCAGTTCTTC.

The chain links TRBV9 to TRBJ1-1; TRBD1 matches 7 bases. CDR3 length: 15 residues. V lost 0 bases and J lost 4; bases outside the gene matches: 6. Germline V gene lookup returns CDR1 SGDLS and CDR2 YYNGEE. CDR3 region: CASSVVGQQSTEAFF. The CDR3 nucleotides are TGTGCCAGCAGCGTAGTGGGACAGCAGAGCACTGAAGCTTTCTTT.

J is TRBJ1-5 and V is TRBV6-1; TRBD1 might be the D (6 bases). CDR1 is MNHNS and CDR2 is SASEGT in the germline V gene. V was pared by 0 bases and J by 9 bases, with 12 bases between. The CDR3 is 14 amino acids. CDR3 residues: CASSEADDRWPQHF. The CDR3 bases are TGTGCCAGCAGTGAAGCCGATGACAGGTGGCCCCAGCATTTT.

The chain uses TRBV7-2 and TRBJ2-5; D remains unclear. Trimming took 1 base from V and 13 from J, leaving 16 bases between them. The CDR3 sequence is 13 residues long. Germline-derived CDR1 and CDR2 are SGHTA and FQGNSA. In nucleotides, the CDR3 is TGTGCCAGCAGCTTAGGACCTTTATACGAGCGGTACTTC. Its translation is CASSLGPLYERYF.

This clonotype was found a few times. V gene TRBV6-5 combines with J gene TRBJ2-1; 7 bases match TRBD2. The length of the CDR3 is 15 residues. Germline V lookup: CDR1 MNHEY, CDR2 SVGAGI. The V and J ends lost 1 base and 5 bases, in that order; junction bases with no gene match: 5. CDR3 DNA sequence: TGTGCCAGCAGTTACTTTCCGACTAGCAACAATGAGCAGTTCTTC. Protein sequence: CASSYFPTSNNEQFF.

The chain has TRBV6-5 and TRBJ1-2; weak D call: TRBD1 (5 bases). In germline, CDR1 is MNHEY, CDR2 SVGAGI. The V end lost 7 bases, the J end lost 4 bases, and 16 bases lay between the germline ends. CDR3 length: 14 amino acids. The CDR3 region is CASTPTGRGYGYTF. CDR3 coding DNA: TGTGCCAGCACCCCTACAGGTCGCGGCTATGGCTACACCTTC.

This rearrangement joins TRBV10-3 to TRBJ2-7; D unresolved. The CDR3 length is 19 residues. Trimming took off 2 bases at V and 0 bases at J, with 23 bases between the two ends. Germline V gives CDR1 ENHRY, CDR2 SYGVKD. CDR3 sequence (DNA): TGTGCCATCAGTGAGATAACAAATGTGCGGCGTCCCAGCTCCTACGAGCAGTACTTC. Translated, it gives CAISEITNVRRPSSYEQYF.